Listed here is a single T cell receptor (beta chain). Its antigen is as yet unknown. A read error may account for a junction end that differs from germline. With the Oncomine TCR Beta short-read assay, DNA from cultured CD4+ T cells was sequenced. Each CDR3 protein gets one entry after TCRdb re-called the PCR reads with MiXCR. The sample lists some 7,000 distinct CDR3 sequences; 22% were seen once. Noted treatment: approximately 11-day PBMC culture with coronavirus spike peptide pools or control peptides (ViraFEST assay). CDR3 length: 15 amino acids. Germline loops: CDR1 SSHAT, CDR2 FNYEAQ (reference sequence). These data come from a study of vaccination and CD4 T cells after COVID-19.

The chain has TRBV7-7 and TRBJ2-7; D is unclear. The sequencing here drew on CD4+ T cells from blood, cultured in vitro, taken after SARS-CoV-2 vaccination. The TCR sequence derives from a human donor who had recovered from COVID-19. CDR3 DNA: TGTGCTAGCAGCTTATCCCTTTTCTCTATTGACGAGCAGTACTTC. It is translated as CASSLSLFSIDEQYF.